This TCR beta chain appears in the sequencing data of a study of blood T cell repertoires in COVID-19. On the study more broadly: Acute and convalescent COVID-19 samples came from the United States, Italy and Spain.

Per the authors' pipeline: By means of reference gene primer amplification, nucleated cell counts were estimated. The data were produced by immunoSEQ multiplex PCR, yet TCRdb's version contains in-frame clones alone and is incomplete. V and J calls and clone size are as listed in that table; D and trimming were resolved from the DNA. The table includes 150,000 to 200,000 clones, around 80% detected once. The V and J ends lost 3 bases and 4 bases respectively, with 11 bases between them. The V gene's germline CDR1 is LNHDA and CDR2 SQIVND (reference sequence). The CDR3 spans 14 residues. Participants, roughly 18 to 90 years old, spanned 25 or so US areas.

V gene TRBV19 combines with J gene TRBJ2-3; D is unclear. This clonotype originated in a woman aged 50 to 60 who had recovered from COVID-19. Source material: PBMCs or T cells enriched from blood (not recorded which). CDR3 in DNA: TGTGCCAGTAGTATCCGCCCAGCGCCAGATACGCAGTATTTT. Translating gives CASSIRPAPDTQYF. The whole variable domain, filled in from reference TRBV19 and TRBJ2-3, reads DGGITQSPKYLFRKEGQNVTLSCEQNLNHDAMYWYRQDPGQGLRLIYYSQIVNDFQKGDIAEGYSVSREKKESFPLTVTSAQKNPTAFYLCASSIRPAPDTQYFGPGTRLTVL.